This T cell receptor (beta chain) was documented in a study of cytomegalovirus exposure and HLA in healthy donors. Both 60 Vbeta primers and 13 Jbeta primers went into the PCR. Generated by immunoSEQ multiplex PCR, the TCRdb table keeps only in-frame clones and is missing some. The data contain roughly 180,000 clones, around 81% of them singletons. The CDR3 is 17 amino acids. V gave up 2 bases and J gave up 0 bases; unmatched junction bases: 13. Germline-derived CDR1 and CDR2 are SQVTM and ANQGSEA. The chain employs TRBV29-1 and TRBJ2-7, with 7 nucleotides matching TRBD2. Material for sequencing was PBMCs. The origin of this receptor is a woman aged 18-29 years in good health and CMV-seropositive. The CDR3 DNA reads TGCAGCGTTGAAATCTTGAGCGGGGCTACCCCCTCCTACGAGCAGTACTTC. Its translation: CSVEILSGATPSYEQYF.